This TCR beta chain was sequenced in a study of T cell responses to AZD1222 COVID-19 vaccine. In the study overall: Researchers grouped second doses given at about 4 or about 12 weeks into one pool.

As to this clone: Its antigen is currently unknown. Additional DNA sequences in this sample encode the identical CDR3.

Libraries were prepared by immunoSEQ multiplex PCR; TCRdb keeps only in-frame clonotypes and omits some of them. The sample yields around 58,000 clones, 84% seen once. This CDR3 has 12 residues. V was trimmed by 6 bases and J by 1 base, leaving 6 bases between them. Findings and caveats of the study: At study baseline, merely five or six AZD1222 recipients were seropositive. Spike-specific TCR breadth and depth went up after people got two AZD1222 doses.

The starting material was peripheral blood, obtained on day 0 of AZD1222 vaccination. The rearrangement links TRBV12-3 or TRBV12-4 to TRBJ1-1, with D unclear. The sequence derives from an adult in good health. The CDR3 region is CASRYRNTEAFF. The CDR3 DNA follows: TGTGCCAGCAGATATAGGAACACTGAAGCTTTCTTT.